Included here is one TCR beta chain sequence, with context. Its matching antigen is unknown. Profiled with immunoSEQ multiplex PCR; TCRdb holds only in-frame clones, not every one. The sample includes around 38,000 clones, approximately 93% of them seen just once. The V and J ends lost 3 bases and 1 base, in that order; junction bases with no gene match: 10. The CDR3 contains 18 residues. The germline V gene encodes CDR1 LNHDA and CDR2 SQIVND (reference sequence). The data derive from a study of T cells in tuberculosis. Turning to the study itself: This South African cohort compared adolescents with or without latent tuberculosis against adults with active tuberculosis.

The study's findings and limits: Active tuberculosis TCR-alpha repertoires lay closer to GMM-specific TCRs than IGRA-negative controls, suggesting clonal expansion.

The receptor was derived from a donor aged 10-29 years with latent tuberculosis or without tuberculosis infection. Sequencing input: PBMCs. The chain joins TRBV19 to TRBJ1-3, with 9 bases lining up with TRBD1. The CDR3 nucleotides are TGTGCCAGTAGTATGTTGGCGGGACAGGGATTTTCTGGAAACACCATATATTTT. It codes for CASSMLAGQGFSGNTIYF. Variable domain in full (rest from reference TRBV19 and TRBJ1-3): DGGITQSPKYLFRKEGQNVTLSCEQNLNHDAMYWYRQDPGQGLRLIYYSQIVNDFQKGDIAEGYSVSREKKESFPLTVTSAQKNPTAFYLCASSMLAGQGFSGNTIYFGEGSWLTVV.